The T cell receptor beta chain described here comes from a study of T cell clonotyping in hematopoietic cell transplantation. Study-level points and caveats: After transplant, recipient diversity fell while pathologically expanded clonotypes grew through day 180.

The CDR3 is made up of 15 amino acids. CDR1 is LNHDA, CDR2 SQIVND, per germline (reference sequence). V trimming: 3 bases; J trimming: 2 bases; junction bases outside the gene matches: 3. Blood collection times were about day -28 and days 30, 100, 180 posttransplant. This table comes from immunoSEQ multiplex PCR, and its TCRdb copy is limited to in-frame clones, with some not included. The sample contains approximately 8,500 clones, 75% to 85% of which appear only once. A few counts support this clone. Its antigen is currently unknown. Specimen: peripheral blood mononuclear cells, collected 180 days after allogeneic stem cell transplant. This sequence joins TRBV19 and TRBJ2-1; 8 positions match TRBD2. The origin of this receptor is a female patient aged 50-65 years who had an allogeneic stem cell transplant from an unrelated donor, so the T cells may come from the graft donor. Some clones in this sample may be carry-over from other donors' samples. The CDR3 region has the DNA TGTGCCAGTAGTATTAGTAGCGGGGCCTACAATGAGCAGTTCTTC. It specifies CASSISSGAYNEQFF.